Listed below are T cell receptor beta chains from one sample, sequenced in a study of T cell responses to AZD1222 COVID-19 vaccine. Some clones are missing from TCRdb's copy, which holds only in-frame ones; the method was immunoSEQ multiplex PCR. The sample gives 150,000 to 200,000 clones, more than 75% of which show up once; less than 3% is in the top ten. The sample here was peripheral blood, taken on day 0 of MenACWY control vaccination. The receptors originated from an adult in good health. CDR3s include the opening cysteine and the closing phenylalanine or tryptophan. D genes are given only for firm matches. A clone size is listed for some rows: how often the clone was seen (once, few, many), or a class if it is expanded.

clone size	D gene	J gene	V gene	CDR3 length	CDR3 protein	CDR3 DNA
.	.	TRBJ1-5	TRBV7-9	14	CASSLEGGGQPQHF	TGTGCCAGCAGCTTAGAAGGGGGAGGCCAGCCCCAGCATTTT
.	TRBD2	TRBJ2-7	TRBV3-1/TRBV3-2	16	CASSQSSPGLAGEQYF	TGTGCCAGCAGCCAAAGTTCCCCTGGACTAGCGGGAGAGCAGTACTTC
.	TRBD2	TRBJ2-3	TRBV7-2	13	CASSAPGLATQYF	TGTGCCAGCAGCGCACCGGGACTAGCAACGCAGTATTTT
.	.	TRBJ1-5	TRBV19	13	CATKGGGNQPQHF	TGTGCGACAAAAGGCGGGGGGAATCAGCCCCAGCATTTT
.	TRBD1	TRBJ2-7	TRBV6-6	14	CASRPHRGQDEQYF	TGTGCCAGCAGACCTCACAGGGGGCAAGACGAGCAGTACTTC
.	.	TRBJ2-5	TRBV5-4	15	CASSLGGTRQETQYF	TGTGCCAGCAGCTTGGGGGGGACCCGACAAGAGACCCAGTACTTC
.	TRBD1	TRBJ2-6	TRBV5-1	18	CASSLAGTGPSGANVLTF	TGCGCCAGCAGCCTAGCCGGGACAGGACCCTCTGGGGCCAACGTCCTGACTTTC
.	.	TRBJ1-3	TRBV19	14	CASSDGGTGNTIYF	TGTGCCAGTAGTGATGGGGGCACGGGAAACACCATATATTTT
few	TRBD1	TRBJ1-5	TRBV4-1	16	CASSQDPQGGDQPQHF	TGCGCCAGCAGCCAAGACCCCCAGGGGGGGGACCAGCCCCAGCATTTT
.	TRBD1	TRBJ2-7	TRBV7-9	13	CASSWTGGYEQYF	TGTGCCAGCAGCTGGACAGGGGGCTACGAGCAGTACTTC
.	.	TRBJ2-7	TRBV21-1	18	CASSKGLQLTGGLYEQYF	TGTGCCAGCAGCAAAGGGTTGCAGTTGACAGGGGGCTTATACGAGCAGTACTTC
.	.	TRBJ2-1	TRBV25-1	14	CASSEAGTYNEQFF	TGTGCCAGCAGTGAAGCGGGAACCTACAATGAGCAGTTCTTC
.	TRBD2	TRBJ2-1	TRBV11-3	16	CASSLVPSGDYNEQFF	TGTGCCAGCAGCTTAGTCCCTAGCGGGGACTACAATGAGCAGTTCTTC
.	.	TRBJ1-1	TRBV28	13	CASRPGSRDEAFF	TGTGCCAGCAGACCGGGAAGCCGTGATGAAGCTTTCTTT
.	.	TRBJ1-5	TRBV10-3	14	CAISDDRTGQPQHF	TGTGCCATCAGCGATGACCGGACGGGCCAGCCCCAGCATTTT
.	.	TRBJ1-3	TRBV19	16	CASSIAGRSSGNTIYF	TGTGCCAGTAGTATAGCGGGACGGTCCTCTGGAAACACCATATATTTT
.	.	TRBJ1-3	TRBV5-1	18	CASSLASRGDESGNTIYF	TGCGCCAGCAGCTTGGCCTCTAGGGGTGACGAGTCTGGAAACACCATATATTTT
.	.	TRBJ1-2	TRBV7-2	14	CASSLSSGEGGYTF	TGTGCCAGCAGCTTATCCTCCGGGGAGGGGGGCTACACCTTC
.	.	TRBJ2-7	TRBV7-8	12	CASSLVEGEQYF	TGTGCCAGCAGCTTGGTGGAGGGCGAGCAGTACTTC
.	.	TRBJ2-2	TRBV7-3	17	CASSLRAYGEGTGELFF	TGTGCCAGCAGCTTAAGGGCGTATGGCGAAGGAACCGGGGAGCTGTTTTTT
.	.	TRBJ2-2	TRBV27	15	CASRTSRSSSGELFF	TGTGCCAGCAGGACATCCCGGTCCTCATCCGGGGAGCTGTTTTTT
.	.	TRBJ1-5	TRBV6-5	12	CARGEGTQPQHF	TGTGCCAGAGGGGAGGGAACACAGCCCCAGCATTTT
.	.	TRBJ1-2	TRBV5-4	15	CASSLEIRTNYGYTF	TGTGCCAGCAGCTTGGAGATCAGGACTAACTATGGCTACACCTTC
once	TRBD2	TRBJ2-2	TRBV5-1	16	CASQLAGVSSVGELFF	TGCGCCAGTCAACTAGCGGGAGTTTCGTCAGTAGGGGAGCTGTTTTTT
.	.	TRBJ2-2	TRBV15	14	CATSRGQNTGELFF	TGTGCCACCAGCAGAGGACAGAACACCGGGGAGCTGTTTTTT
once	TRBD2	TRBJ2-7	TRBV5-1	15	CASSLSSGVTYEQYF	TGCGCCAGCAGCTTGTCTAGCGGGGTAACCTACGAGCAGTACTTC
once	TRBD2	TRBJ2-7	TRBV30	15	CAWSVLGRGGYEQYF	TGTGCCTGGAGTGTACTAGGTCGCGGGGGGTACGAGCAGTACTTC
.	.	TRBJ1-4	TRBV18	15	CASSPRGRVEEKLFF	TGTGCCAGCTCACCAAGGGGCAGGGTGGAAGAAAAACTGTTTTTT
.	.	TRBJ1-2	TRBV29-1	11	CSVGPDYGYTF	TGCAGCGTTGGACCGGACTATGGCTACACCTTC
.	TRBD2	TRBJ2-3	TRBV29-1	13	CSEKRGGSDTQYF	TGCAGCGAAAAGCGGGGGGGCAGTGATACGCAGTATTTT
.	.	TRBJ1-6	TRBV3-1/TRBV3-2	16	CASSQPRPQGGSPLHF	TGTGCCAGCAGCCAACCGCGGCCCCAAGGAGGTTCACCCCTCCACTTT
.	TRBD1	TRBJ1-1	TRBV14	18	CASSQDPDRGIVDTEAFF	TGTGCCAGCAGCCAAGATCCGGACAGGGGAATAGTCGACACTGAAGCTTTCTTT
.	.	TRBJ1-6	TRBV7-6	19	CASSLAPQVSLSYNSPLHF	TGTGCCAGCAGCTTAGCACCGCAGGTCTCTCTCTCCTATAATTCACCCCTCCACTTT
.	.	TRBJ2-3	TRBV2	16	CASSLLGGGNTDTQYF	TGTGCCAGCAGCCTCCTGGGGGGAGGAAACACAGATACGCAGTATTTT
.	.	TRBJ2-2	TRBV3-1/TRBV3-2	17	CASSQAGRDGSTGELFF	TGTGCCAGCAGCCAAGCCGGCCGGGACGGAAGTACCGGGGAGCTGTTTTTT
.	TRBD2	TRBJ2-3	TRBV5-1	16	CASSSGLAGRADTQYF	TGCGCCAGCAGCTCGGGACTAGCGGGTAGGGCAGATACGCAGTATTTT
.	.	TRBJ2-1	TRBV5-1	13	CASSWQGGNEQFF	TGCGCCAGCAGCTGGCAAGGCGGGAATGAGCAGTTCTTC
.	.	TRBJ2-4	TRBV20-1	11	CSARSGDIQYF	TGCAGTGCTAGGTCAGGTGACATTCAGTACTTC
.	.	TRBJ1-2	TRBV6-5	13	CASSYSADYGYTF	TGTGCCAGCAGTTACTCGGCAGACTATGGCTACACCTTC
.	.	TRBJ2-2	TRBV28	15	CASSFPFGGTGELFF	TGTGCCAGCAGTTTTCCTTTCGGTGGCACCGGGGAGCTGTTTTTT
.	.	TRBJ2-7	TRBV9	14	CASSVSRTSYEQYF	TGTGCCAGCAGCGTATCCAGGACCTCCTACGAGCAGTACTTC
.	.	TRBJ2-7	TRBV27	16	CASSLSRSPSSYEQYF	TGTGCCAGCAGTTTATCGCGGAGCCCGAGCTCCTACGAGCAGTACTTC
.	.	TRBJ1-2	TRBV28	14	CASSLGQGAYGYTF	TGTGCCAGCAGTTTGGGCCAAGGGGCGTATGGCTACACCTTC
.	.	TRBJ2-7	TRBV6-5	13	CASSSGTSYEQYF	TGTGCCAGCAGTTCCGGGACCTCCTACGAGCAGTACTTC